Sequencing of this TCR beta chain was carried out in a study of T cell clonality in common variable immunodeficiency. Trimming took 6 bases from V and 5 from J; bases not matched to a gene: 14. The V gene's germline CDR1 is MGHRA and CDR2 YSYEKL. This CDR3 has 16 amino acids. Study observations and caveats: CVID subjects showed higher TCRbeta clonality than healthy controls. What drives increased CVID clonality needs T cell subpopulation sequencing.

Assay used: immunoSEQ multiplex PCR; TCRdb lists only in-frame clones, some missing. This sample has more than 45,000 clones, each found more than once. The sample holds many counts of this clone. What it binds is not known. With the read ending 3 residues before the CDR3 end, the germline J gene is used to fill in that end. This specimen includes other DNA sequences encoding the same CDR3. The J gene is TRBJ2-5, the V gene TRBV4-1, with 8 bases matching TRBD1. This clonotype was sampled from a person between 18 and 75 years old in good health. Material: peripheral blood mononuclear cells. The sequenced part of the CDR3 DNA is TGCGCCAGCAGTTTCGGGACAGGAAAAGGATCGGAGACC. Its protein is CASSFGTGKGSET. The whole CDR3 is CASSFGTGKGSETQYF.